This T cell receptor (beta chain) was recorded in a study of CD4 T cells in relation to SARS-CoV-2 and coronaviruses. Details on this clone: The antigen remains undetermined.

Sequenced by immunoSEQ multiplex PCR; TCRdb stores in-frame clones only, minus some. Of tens of thousands of clones in the sample, 86% were seen once. Study outcomes and limitations: Approximately 65% of donors had memory CD4+ clonotypes crossrecognizing SARS-CoV-2 and common cold coronavirus spike. Monoreactive clones expanded significantly more to SARS-CoV-2 than crossreactive clones did. According to naive versus memory sequencing, detected responses are memory recall, not newly primed.

Germline V gene lookup returns CDR1 SGHVS and CDR2 FQNEAQ. Trimming pared 4 bases from V and 3 bases from J, leaving 10 bases between. The CDR3 loop spans 13 amino acids. CD4+ T cells from unexposed donors were obtained before the COVID-19 pandemic (2011-2018). The sample taken for sequencing was memory CD4+ T cells from PBMCs. The sequence came from a human donor in good health. The V and J genes are TRBV7-8 and TRBJ2-7; no definite D call. DNA for the CDR3: TGTGCCAGCAGCTCCAGCACGAACTACGAGCAGTACTTC. Amino acid sequence: CASSSSTNYEQYF.